This TCR beta chain appears in the sequencing data of a study of early T cells in non-severe SARS-CoV-2 infection. In the case of this clonotype: Its specificity is unknown.

Unique molecular identifiers were affixed to single, distinct cDNA molecules. TCRdb independently ran MiXCR on the 5' RACE reads; one entry per CDR3 protein. This table holds some 66,000 distinct CDR3 sequences, approximately 10% found once. General observations from the study: Clonotype matching in VDJdb favored anti-spike CD8 responses and did not capture private and CD4 specificities.

V lost 2 bases and J 2 bases, leaving 7 bases between the germline ends. The CDR3 runs to 14 residues. Sequenced: whole blood. This sequence was found in an adult who was a healthcare worker with PCR-confirmed SARS-CoV-2 infection or an uninfected control (not recorded which). The chain combines TRBV12-3 or TRBV12-4 with TRBJ1-5; D not resolved. The CDR3 here is CASSLLVRNQPQHF. As DNA, the CDR3 is TGTGCCAGCAGTTTATTGGTTCGCAATCAGCCCCAGCATTTT.